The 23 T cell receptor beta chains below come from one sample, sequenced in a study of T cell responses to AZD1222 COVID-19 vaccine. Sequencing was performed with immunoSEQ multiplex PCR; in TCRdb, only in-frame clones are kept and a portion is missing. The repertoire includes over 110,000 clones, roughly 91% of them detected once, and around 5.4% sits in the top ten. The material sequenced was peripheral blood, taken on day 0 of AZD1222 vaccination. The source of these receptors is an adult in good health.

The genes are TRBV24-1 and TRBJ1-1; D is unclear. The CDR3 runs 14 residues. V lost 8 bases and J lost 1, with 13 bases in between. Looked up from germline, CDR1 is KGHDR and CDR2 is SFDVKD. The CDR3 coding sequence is TGTGCCACCACCCGAGGGCAGAAGAACACTGAAGCTTTCTTT. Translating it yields CATTRGQKNTEAFF.

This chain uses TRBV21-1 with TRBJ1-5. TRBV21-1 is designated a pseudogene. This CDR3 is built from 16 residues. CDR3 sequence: CASSKVRGERYQPQHF. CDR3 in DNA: TGTGCCAGCAGCAAAGTAAGGGGAGAAAGGTATCAGCCCCAGCATTTT.

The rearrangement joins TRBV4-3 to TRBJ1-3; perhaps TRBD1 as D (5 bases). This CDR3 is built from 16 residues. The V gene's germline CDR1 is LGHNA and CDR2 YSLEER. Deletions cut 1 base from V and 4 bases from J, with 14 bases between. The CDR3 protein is CASSQVGAGSGNTIYF. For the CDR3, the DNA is TGCGCCAGCAGCCAAGTCGGAGCAGGGTCCGGAAACACCATATATTTT.

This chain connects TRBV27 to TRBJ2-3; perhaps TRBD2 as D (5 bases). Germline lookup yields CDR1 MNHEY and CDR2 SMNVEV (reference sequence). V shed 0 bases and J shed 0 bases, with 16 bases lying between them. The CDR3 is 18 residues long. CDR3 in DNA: TGTGCCAGCAGTTTATCGTACGGGTCGGGAACTAGCACAGATACGCAGTATTTT. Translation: CASSLSYGSGTSTDTQYF.

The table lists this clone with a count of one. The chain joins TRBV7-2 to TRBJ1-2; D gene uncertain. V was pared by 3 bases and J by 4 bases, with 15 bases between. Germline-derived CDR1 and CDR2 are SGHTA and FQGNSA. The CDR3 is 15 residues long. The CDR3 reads CASSLRTTRLYGYTF. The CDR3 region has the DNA TGTGCCAGCAGCTTGAGGACCACAAGACTCTATGGCTACACCTTC.

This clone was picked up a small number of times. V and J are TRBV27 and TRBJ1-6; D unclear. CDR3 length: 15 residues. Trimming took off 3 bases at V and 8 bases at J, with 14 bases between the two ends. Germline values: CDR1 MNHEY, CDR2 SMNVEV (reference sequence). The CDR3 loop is CASSFNSERDSPLHF. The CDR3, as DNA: TGTGCCAGCAGTTTTAACAGCGAAAGGGATTCACCCCTCCACTTT.

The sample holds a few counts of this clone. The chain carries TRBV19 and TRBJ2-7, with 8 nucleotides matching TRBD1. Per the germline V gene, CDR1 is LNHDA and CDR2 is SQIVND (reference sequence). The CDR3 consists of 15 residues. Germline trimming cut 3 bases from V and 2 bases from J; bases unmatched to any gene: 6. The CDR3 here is CASSIRDRGPYEQYF. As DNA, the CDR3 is TGTGCCAGTAGTATTCGCGACAGGGGACCCTACGAGCAGTACTTC. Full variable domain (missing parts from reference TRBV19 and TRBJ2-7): DGGITQSPKYLFRKEGQNVTLSCEQNLNHDAMYWYRQDPGQGLRLIYYSQIVNDFQKGDIAEGYSVSREKKESFPLTVTSAQKNPTAFYLCASSIRDRGPYEQYFGPGTRLTVT.

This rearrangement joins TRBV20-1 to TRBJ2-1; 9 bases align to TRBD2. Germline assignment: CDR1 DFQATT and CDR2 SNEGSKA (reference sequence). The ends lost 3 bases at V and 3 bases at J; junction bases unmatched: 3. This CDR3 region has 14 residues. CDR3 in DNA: TGCAGTGCTAGTTTTAGCGGGAGCTACAATGAGCAGTTCTTC. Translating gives CSASFSGSYNEQFF.

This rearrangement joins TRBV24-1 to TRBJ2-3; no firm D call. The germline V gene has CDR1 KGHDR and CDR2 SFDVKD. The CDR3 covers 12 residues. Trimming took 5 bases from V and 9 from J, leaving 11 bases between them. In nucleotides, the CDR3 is TGTGCCACCAGTGCTCTATCTGGCACGCAGTATTTT. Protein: CATSALSGTQYF.

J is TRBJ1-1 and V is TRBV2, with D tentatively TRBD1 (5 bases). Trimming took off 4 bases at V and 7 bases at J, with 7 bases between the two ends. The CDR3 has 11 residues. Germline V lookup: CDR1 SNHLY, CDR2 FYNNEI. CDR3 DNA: TGTGCCAGCAGTGGGGGACTTGAAGCTTTCTTT. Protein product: CASSGGLEAFF.

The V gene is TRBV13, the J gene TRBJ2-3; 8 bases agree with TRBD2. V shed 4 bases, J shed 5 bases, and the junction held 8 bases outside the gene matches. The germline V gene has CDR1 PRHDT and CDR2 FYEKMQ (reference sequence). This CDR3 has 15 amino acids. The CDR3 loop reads CASSSAGVMGDTQYF. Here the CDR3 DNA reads TGTGCCAGCAGCTCAGCGGGGGTTATGGGAGATACGCAGTATTTT.

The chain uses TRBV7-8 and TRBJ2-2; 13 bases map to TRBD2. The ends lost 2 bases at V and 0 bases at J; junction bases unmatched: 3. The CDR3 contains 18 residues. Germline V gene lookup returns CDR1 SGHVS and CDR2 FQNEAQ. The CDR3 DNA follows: TGTGCCAGCAGCTTAACTAGCGGGGGGGCTGCGAACACCGGGGAGCTGTTTTTT. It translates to CASSLTSGGAANTGELFF.

CDR3 sequence reads: CASSPTGQRSYGYTF. As DNA, the CDR3 is TGTGCCAGTAGTCCGACTGGCCAGCGAAGCTATGGCTACACCTTC. The V gene is TRBV19, the J gene TRBJ1-2; D call uncertain. Germline V gene data show CDR1 as LNHDA and CDR2 as SQIVND (reference sequence). There are 15 residues in the CDR3. Trimming shortened V by 5 bases and J by 4 bases, and 17 bases separated the two germline ends.

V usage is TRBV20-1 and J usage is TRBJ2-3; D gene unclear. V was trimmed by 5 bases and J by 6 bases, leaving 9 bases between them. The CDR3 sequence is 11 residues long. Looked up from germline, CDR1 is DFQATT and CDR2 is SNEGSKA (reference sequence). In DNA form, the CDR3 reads TGCAGTGCTGCCATGGGCGATACGCAGTATTTT. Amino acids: CSAAMGDTQYF.

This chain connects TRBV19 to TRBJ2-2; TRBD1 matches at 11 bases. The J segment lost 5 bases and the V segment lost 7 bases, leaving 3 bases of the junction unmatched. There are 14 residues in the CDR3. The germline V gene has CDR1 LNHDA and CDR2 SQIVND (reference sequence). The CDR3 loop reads CASKGTGGTGELFF. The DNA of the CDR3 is TGTGCCAGTAAGGGGACAGGGGGAACCGGGGAGCTGTTTTTT.

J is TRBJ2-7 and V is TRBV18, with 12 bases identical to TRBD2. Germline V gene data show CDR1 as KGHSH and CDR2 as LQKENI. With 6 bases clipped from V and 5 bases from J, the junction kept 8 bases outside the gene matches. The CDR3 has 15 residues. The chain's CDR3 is CASSPSGGAVNEQYF. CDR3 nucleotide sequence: TGTGCCAGCTCGCCTAGCGGGGGGGCAGTTAACGAGCAGTACTTC.

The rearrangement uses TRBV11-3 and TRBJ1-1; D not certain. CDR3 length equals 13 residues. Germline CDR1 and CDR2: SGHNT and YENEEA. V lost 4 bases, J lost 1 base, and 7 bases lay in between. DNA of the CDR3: TGTGCCAGCAGCTCGCAGACGAACACTGAAGCTTTCTTT. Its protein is CASSSQTNTEAFF.

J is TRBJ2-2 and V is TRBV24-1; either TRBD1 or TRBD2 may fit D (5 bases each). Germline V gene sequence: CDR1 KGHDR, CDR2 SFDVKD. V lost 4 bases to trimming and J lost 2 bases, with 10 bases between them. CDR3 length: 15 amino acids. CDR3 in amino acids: CATSDTGTNTGELFF. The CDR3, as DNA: TGTGCCACCAGTGACACCGGGACCAACACCGGGGAGCTGTTTTTT.

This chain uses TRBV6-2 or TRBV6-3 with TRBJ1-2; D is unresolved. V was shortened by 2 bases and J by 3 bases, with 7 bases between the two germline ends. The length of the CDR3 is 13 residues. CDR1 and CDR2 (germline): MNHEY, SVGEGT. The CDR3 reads CASSYVGDYGYTF. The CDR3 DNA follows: TGTGCCAGCAGTTACGTGGGAGACTATGGCTACACCTTC.

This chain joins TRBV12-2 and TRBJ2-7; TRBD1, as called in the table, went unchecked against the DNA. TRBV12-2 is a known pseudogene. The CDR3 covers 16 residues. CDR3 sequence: CASRLAIHRGYYEQYF. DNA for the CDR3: TGTGCAAGTCGCTTAGCGATCCACAGGGGGTACTACGAGCAGTACTTC.

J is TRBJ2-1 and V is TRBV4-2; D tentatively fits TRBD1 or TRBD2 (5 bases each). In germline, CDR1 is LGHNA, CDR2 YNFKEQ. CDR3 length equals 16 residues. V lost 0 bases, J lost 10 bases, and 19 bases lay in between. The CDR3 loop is CASSQELGLAFREQFF. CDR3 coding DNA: TGTGCCAGCAGCCAAGAATTGGGGCTAGCTTTCCGGGAGCAGTTCTTC.

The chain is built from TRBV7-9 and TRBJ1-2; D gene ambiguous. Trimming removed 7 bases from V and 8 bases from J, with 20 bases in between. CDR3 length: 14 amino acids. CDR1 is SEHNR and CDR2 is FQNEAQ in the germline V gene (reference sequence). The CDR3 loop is CASMTSGSLGGYTF. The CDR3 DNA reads TGTGCCAGCATGACCAGCGGTAGTCTGGGGGGCTACACCTTC. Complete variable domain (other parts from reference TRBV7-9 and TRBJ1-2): DTGVSQNPRHKITKRGQNVTFRCDPISEHNRLYWYRQTLGQGPEFLTYFQNEAQLEKSRLLSDRFSAERPKGSFSTLEIQRTEQGDSAMYLCASMTSGSLGGYTFGSGTRLTVV.

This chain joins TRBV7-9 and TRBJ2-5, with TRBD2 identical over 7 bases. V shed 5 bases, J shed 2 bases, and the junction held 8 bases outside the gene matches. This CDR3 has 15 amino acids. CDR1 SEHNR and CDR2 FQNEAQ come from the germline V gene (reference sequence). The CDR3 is CASSPAGVLQETQYF. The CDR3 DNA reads TGTGCCAGCAGCCCGGCGGGGGTCTTACAAGAGACCCAGTACTTC.